This T cell receptor beta chain was found in a study of neoadjuvant nivolumab and ipilimumab in lung cancer. Germline V lookup: CDR1 MNHNS, CDR2 SASEGT. The germline V and J ends were trimmed by 2 bases and 5 bases, with 11 bases remaining between them. CDR3 length: 14 residues. The method was immunoSEQ multiplex PCR; TCRdb's version includes in-frame clones alone and lacks a portion of them. The sample lists around 4,700 clones, about 83% occurring once. Study findings and constraints: Pathologic regression was not significantly tied to TCR clonality.

Only one count was recorded for this clone. Its antigen is unidentified. The TCR was taken from an adult with non-small cell lung cancer. Some clones in this sample may be carry-over from other donors' samples. The sample consisted of normal lung tissue adjacent to the tumor, taken after neoadjuvant nivolumab, alone or with ipilimumab, at or shortly before surgery. The gene calls are TRBV6-1 and TRBJ2-3, with D maybe TRBD2 (5 bases). CDR3 amino acids: CASSEIREQDTQYF. The CDR3 bases are TGTGCCAGCAGTGAAATTCGGGAACAAGATACGCAGTATTTT.